The present T cell receptor (beta chain) was sequenced within a study of control samples from healthy donors and cancer patients. Measured with immunoSEQ multiplex PCR; TCRdb has only the in-frame clones, and not every one. This sample has roughly 93,000 clones, with 85% to 90% found just once. Germline assignment: CDR1 SNHLY and CDR2 FYNNEI. The length of the CDR3 is 15 residues. The junction had 5 bases not matched to a gene; V was cut back by 4 bases and J by 2 bases. V gene TRBV2 combines with J gene TRBJ2-5, with 9 bases lining up with TRBD1. The source is a woman between 50 and 59 years old with colorectal cancer. The sample was PBMCs. The CDR3 loop is CASSVDRGNQETQYF. CDR3 sequence (DNA): TGTGCCAGCAGTGTTGACAGGGGGAATCAAGAGACCCAGTACTTC.